This TCR beta chain appears in the sequencing data of a study of sequential checkpoint blockade in melanoma. Study overall: Patients were randomized 1:1 to nivolumab-then-ipilimumab or ipilimumab-then-nivolumab first-line. Both treatment sequences were followed by maintenance nivolumab.

Produced via immunoSEQ multiplex PCR; TCRdb's table is partial and in-frame only. The profile shows 17,000 or so clones, roughly 70% of them singletons. This sample's treatment: randomized to nivolumab then ipilimumab (arm A) or the reverse (arm B). Sorted cells were live CD3+CD8+, lacking CD19 and CD56, from PBMCs. Only one count was recorded for this clone. The germline V gene has CDR1 LGHNA and CDR2 YSLEER. V was pared by 4 bases and J by 7 bases, with 7 bases of the junction left unmatched. CDR3 length: 15 amino acids. The input for sequencing was CD8+ T cells sorted from blood (inferred from file names), taken from a patient given nivolumab and ipilimumab in sequence. The TCR originated in a human donor with melanoma. The V and J genes are TRBV4-3 and TRBJ2-1; the match to TRBD2 covers 10 bases. Here the CDR3 DNA reads TGCGCCAGCAGCCTACGAGCGGGAGGGCCGAATGAGCAGTTCTTC. Translation gives CASSLRAGGPNEQFF.